The clone carrying this T cell receptor beta chain was picked up many times. The antigen is unknown. TCRdb used MiXCR to reprocess the multiplex PCR reads, holding one entry per CDR3 protein. Of some 21,000 distinct CDR3 sequences listed, roughly 50% are singletons. The data were taken from a study of breast tumors, draining lymph nodes, adjacent tissues. Findings of the study overall: Compared with lymph nodes, tumors were less diverse; compared with nontumor tissue, more.

The TCR was taken from a female donor with breast cancer. Some clones in this sample may be carry-over from other donors' samples. The sample consisted of breast tumor tissue.

The CDR3 protein is CASSIRGLAGSYEQYF. The CDR3 coding sequence is TGTGCCAGTAGTATAAGGGGACTAGCGGGATCCTACGAGCAGTACTTC. The J gene is TRBJ2-7, the V gene TRBV19; 13 nucleotides match TRBD2. From germline, CDR1 is LNHDA and CDR2 SQIVND (reference sequence). This CDR3 is 16 amino acids long. Losses at the gene ends were 2 bases for V and 1 base for J; bases not matched to a gene: 2.